This T cell receptor (beta chain) was found in a study of shared clonotypes between healthy human individuals. Profiled with immunoSEQ multiplex PCR; TCRdb holds only in-frame clones, not every one. The sample holds fewer than 1.6 million clones; 97% to 99% are singletons and the top ten take 0.36%. Germline loops: CDR1 LNHDA, CDR2 SQIVND (reference sequence). V was trimmed by 7 bases and J by 7 bases, leaving 17 bases between them. This CDR3 region has 14 residues. Donors comprised only Caucasian adults living in Nashville, Tennessee. The receptor was isolated from a man younger than 40 in good health. Sequencing used naive CD4+ T cells sorted from blood. This sample's subset: CD45RA+ positively selected. This chain connects TRBV19 to TRBJ2-1, with TRBD2 as a possible D gene (5 bases). The CDR3 sequence: CASIGFDRGNEQFF. The CDR3 DNA follows: TGTGCCAGTATAGGGTTCGATCGAGGGAATGAGCAGTTCTTC.